This passage covers 15 T cell receptor beta chains from one sample sequenced in a study of blood T cells in healthy people across ages. The use of a sample-barcoded 5' primer and a J-beta primer mix characterized a second PCR of roughly 6 to 11 cycles. MiXCR, run by TCRdb on the 5' RACE reads, gives a single entry per CDR3 protein. This table has 1 million or so distinct CDR3 sequences, under 30% appearing once. This sample also belongs to another study, concerning T cells of mothers and their children.

Specimen: blood. The receptor set was obtained from a girl aged 2 to 9 in good health.

V gene TRBV5-1 combines with J gene TRBJ1-2; 8 nucleotides line up with TRBD1. The ends lost 4 bases at V and 6 bases at J; junction bases unmatched: 20. The CDR3 sequence is 18 residues long. Looked up from germline, CDR1 is SGHRS and CDR2 is YFSETQ. The CDR3 DNA is TGCGCCAGCAGCCCCGCGGGCGCCAACAGGGGGTGGATGGATGGCTACACCTTC. This codes for CASSPAGANRGWMDGYTF.

The rearrangement uses TRBV18 and TRBJ2-5, with a tentative D call TRBD2 (6 bases). Germline V CDR1 and CDR2: KGHSH, LQKENI. This CDR3 has 15 amino acids. V lost 1 base and J 0 bases, leaving 9 bases between the germline ends. CDR3 coding DNA: TGTGCCAGCTCACCACGAGGGGACTACCAAGAGACCCAGTACTTC. It is translated as CASSPRGDYQETQYF.

V gene TRBV20-1 combines with J gene TRBJ2-1; 8 bases are shared with TRBD2. The CDR3 spans 13 residues. V dropped 0 bases and J dropped 14; count of bases not matched to a gene: 9. CDR1 is DFQATT and CDR2 is SNEGSKA in the germline V gene (reference sequence). As DNA, the CDR3 is TGCAGTGCTAGAGAGTGGGCGGGAGGTGTAGAGTTCTTC. Amino acids: CSAREWAGGVEFF.

The rearrangement joins TRBV6-1 to TRBJ2-7; 7 nucleotides line up with TRBD1. The V segment lost 10 bases and the J segment 2 bases; nucleotides outside the gene matches: 20. Germline loops: CDR1 MNHNS, CDR2 SASEGT. This CDR3 region has 17 residues. The CDR3 DNA reads TGTGCCACTGGACGGAGAATTTCCGGGACAGTTCCCTACGAGCAGTACTTC. Translation: CATGRRISGTVPYEQYF.

This chain uses TRBV28 with TRBJ2-5, with 9 bases matching TRBD2. The J call may be mistaken, given a closer DNA end match to TRBJ2-1. CDR1 is MDHEN, CDR2 SYDVKM, per germline. The CDR3 sequence is 15 residues long. The CDR3 DNA reads as TGTGCCAGCAGTTTTTCTTCGCGGGAGGGGCATGAGCAGTTCTTC. Amino acids: CASSFSSREGHEQFF.

V usage is TRBV2 and J usage is TRBJ1-6; D unclear. The CDR3 sequence is 16 residues long. Per the germline V gene, CDR1 is SNHLY and CDR2 is FYNNEI. Trimming left V 3 bases short and J 7 bases short, with 16 bases between. The CDR3 DNA follows: TGTGCCAGCAGTGATACTGTGGCACGGGTAAATTCACCCCTCCACTTT. This codes for CASSDTVARVNSPLHF.

This clonotype was seen a handful of times. The chain is built from TRBV18 and TRBJ2-5; 8 positions agree with TRBD1. The J call may be wrong; the DNA end is better matched by TRBJ2-7. The germline CDR1 and CDR2 sequences are KGHSH and LQKENI. This CDR3 has 14 amino acids. CDR3 DNA sequence: TGTGCCAGCTCACCCGCGACAGGGGACTCCGAGCAGTACTTC. Protein sequence: CASSPATGDSEQYF.

The chain links TRBV5-4 to TRBJ2-5; tentatively, D is TRBD2 (6 bases). Matching the DNA end better, TRBJ2-7 makes the J call doubtful. Germline V gene lookup returns CDR1 SGHNT and CDR2 YYREEE (reference sequence). There are 15 residues in the CDR3. The CDR3 loop is CASSLVNGSSYEQYF. The CDR3 coding sequence is TGTGCCAGCAGCTTGGTAAACGGGAGCTCCTACGAGCAGTACTTC.

This clonotype was detected only a few times. The rearrangement joins TRBV27 to TRBJ2-7; a weak D match, TRBD2 (5 bases). There are 15 residues in the CDR3. Germline lookup yields CDR1 MNHEY and CDR2 SMNVEV (reference sequence). Trimming took 5 bases from V and 2 from J, leaving 16 bases between them. CDR3 in amino acids: CASSPRTQATYEQYF. The CDR3 DNA reads TGTGCCAGCAGTCCTCGGACTCAGGCCACCTACGAGCAGTACTTC.

At least ten counts were recorded for this clonotype. The chain carries TRBV7-2 and TRBJ2-1; 8 nucleotides match TRBD2. V dropped 7 bases and J dropped 6; count of bases not matched to a gene: 14. The CDR3 runs 16 residues. Germline assignment: CDR1 SGHTA and CDR2 FQGNSA. CDR3 DNA: TGTGCCAGCAAGGATGCCGGGACTAGAGGGGTCAATGAGCAGTTCTTC. Translating gives CASKDAGTRGVNEQFF.

There are a few counts of this clonotype. The V and J genes are TRBV4-3 and TRBJ2-3; D uncertain. The germline V and J ends were trimmed by 4 bases and 2 bases, with 16 bases remaining between them. The CDR3 contains 16 residues. Germline V gene sequence: CDR1 LGHNA, CDR2 YSLEER. CDR3 sequence: CASSLQVGGITDTQYF. The CDR3 nucleotides are TGCGCCAGCAGCCTCCAGGTGGGCGGAATCACAGATACGCAGTATTTT.

This clonotype appeared a few times. The V gene is TRBV28, the J gene TRBJ2-7, with D perhaps assigned TRBD1 or TRBD2 (5 bases each). V lost 8 bases to trimming and J lost 0 bases, with 17 bases between them. Per the germline V gene, CDR1 is MDHEN and CDR2 is SYDVKM. The CDR3 has 15 amino acids. DNA of the CDR3: TGTGCCAGCGTAGGGGCGGGTGGAAGCTCCTACGAGCAGTACTTC. This gives the protein CASVGAGGSSYEQYF.

This clonotype was seen only a few times. This rearrangement joins TRBV7-9 to TRBJ2-1; perhaps TRBD1 as D (6 bases). Germline V gene data show CDR1 as SEHNR and CDR2 as FQNEAQ (reference sequence). The V gene lost 3 bases and the J gene lost 3 bases, with 9 bases spanning the gap. The CDR3 runs 14 residues. CDR3 sequence: CASSFEGGYNEQFF. As DNA, the CDR3 is TGTGCCAGCAGCTTTGAAGGGGGCTACAATGAGCAGTTCTTC.

This clonotype was seen a few times. The CDR3 sequence is CASTLIGYTF. In DNA form, the CDR3 reads TGTGCCAGCACCCTAATAGGCTACACCTTC. The genes are TRBV11-2 and TRBJ1-2; D unresolved. The CDR3 length is 10 residues. CDR1 SGHAT and CDR2 FQNNGV come from the germline V gene. V was trimmed by 7 bases and J by 8 bases, leaving 8 bases between them.

This chain links TRBV29-1 with TRBJ2-7, with D uncertain. V was cut by 6 bases and J by 2 bases, with 14 bases left in between. CDR1 and CDR2 (germline): SQVTM, ANQGSEA. This CDR3 contains 13 residues. DNA for the CDR3: TGCAGCGTGGTTTTGCAGAACCCCTACGAGCAGTACTTC. This sequence encodes CSVVLQNPYEQYF.